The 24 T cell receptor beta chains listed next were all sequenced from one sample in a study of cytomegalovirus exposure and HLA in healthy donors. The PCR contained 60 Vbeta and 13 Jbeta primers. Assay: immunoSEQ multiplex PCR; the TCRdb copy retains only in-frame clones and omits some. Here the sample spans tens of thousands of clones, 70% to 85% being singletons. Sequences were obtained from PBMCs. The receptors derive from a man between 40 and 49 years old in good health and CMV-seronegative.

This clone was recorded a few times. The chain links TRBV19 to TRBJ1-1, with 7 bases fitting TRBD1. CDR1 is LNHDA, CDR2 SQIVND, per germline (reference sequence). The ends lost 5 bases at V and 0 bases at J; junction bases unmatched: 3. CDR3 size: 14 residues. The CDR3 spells CASSVQGVNTEAFF. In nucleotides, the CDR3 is TGTGCCAGTAGTGTCCAGGGGGTGAACACTGAAGCTTTCTTT.

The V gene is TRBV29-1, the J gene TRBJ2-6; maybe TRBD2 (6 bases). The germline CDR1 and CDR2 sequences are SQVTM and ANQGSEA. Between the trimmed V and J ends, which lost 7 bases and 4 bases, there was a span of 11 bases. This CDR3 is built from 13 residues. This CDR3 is CSARGGGANVLTF. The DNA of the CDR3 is TGCAGCGCCCGAGGAGGGGGGGCCAACGTCCTGACTTTC.

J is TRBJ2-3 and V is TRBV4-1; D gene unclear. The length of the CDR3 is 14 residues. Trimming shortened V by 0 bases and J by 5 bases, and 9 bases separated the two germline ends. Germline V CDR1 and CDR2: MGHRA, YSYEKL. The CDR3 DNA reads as TGCGCCAGCAGCCAAGATCATGTACAAGATACGCAGTATTTT. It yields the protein CASSQDHVQDTQYF.

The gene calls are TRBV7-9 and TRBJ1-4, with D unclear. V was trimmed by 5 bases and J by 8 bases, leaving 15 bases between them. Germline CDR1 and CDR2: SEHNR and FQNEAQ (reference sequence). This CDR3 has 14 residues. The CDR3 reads CASSPLGSYEKLFF. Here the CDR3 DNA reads TGTGCCAGCAGCCCCCTCGGGTCGTACGAAAAACTGTTTTTT.

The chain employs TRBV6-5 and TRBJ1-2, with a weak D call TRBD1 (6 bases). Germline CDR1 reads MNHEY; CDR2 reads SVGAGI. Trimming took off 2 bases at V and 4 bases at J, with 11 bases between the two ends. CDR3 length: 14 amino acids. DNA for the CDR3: TGTGCCAGCAGTTACGACAGGACAACCTATGGCTACACCTTC. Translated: CASSYDRTTYGYTF.

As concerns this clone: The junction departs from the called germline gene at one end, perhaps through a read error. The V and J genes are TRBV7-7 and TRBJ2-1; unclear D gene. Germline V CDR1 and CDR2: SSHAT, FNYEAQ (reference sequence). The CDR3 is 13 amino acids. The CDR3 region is CASSSRSPGEQFF. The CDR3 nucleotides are TGTGCTAGCAGCTCGAGAAGTCCCGGGGAGCAGTTCTTC. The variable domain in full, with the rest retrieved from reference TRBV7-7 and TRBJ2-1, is GAGVSQSPRYKVTKRGQDVTLRCDPISSHATLYWYQQALGQGPEFLTYFNYEAQPDKSGLPSDRFSAERPEGSISTLTIQRTEQRDSAMYRCASSSRSPGEQFFGPGTRLTVL.

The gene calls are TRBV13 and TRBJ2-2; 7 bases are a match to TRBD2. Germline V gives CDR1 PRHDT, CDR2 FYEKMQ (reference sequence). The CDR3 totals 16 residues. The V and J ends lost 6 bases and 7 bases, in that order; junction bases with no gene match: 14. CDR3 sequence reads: CASSLRRGGAVGELFF. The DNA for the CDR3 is TGTGCCAGCAGTTTACGGCGGGGAGGGGCCGTCGGGGAGCTGTTTTTT.

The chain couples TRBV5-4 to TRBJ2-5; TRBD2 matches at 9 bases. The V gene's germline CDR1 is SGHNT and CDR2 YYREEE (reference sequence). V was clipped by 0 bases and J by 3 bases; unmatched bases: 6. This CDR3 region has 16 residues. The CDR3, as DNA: TGTGCCAGCAGCTTGGTCGTGCGGGGGGGGGAAGAGACCCAGTACTTC. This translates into CASSLVVRGGEETQYF.

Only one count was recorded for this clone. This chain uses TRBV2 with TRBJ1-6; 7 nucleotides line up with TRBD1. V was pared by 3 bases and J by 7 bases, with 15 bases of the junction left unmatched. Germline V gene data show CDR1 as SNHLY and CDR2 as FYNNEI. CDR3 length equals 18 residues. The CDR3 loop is CASSDAYDRVVYNSPLHF. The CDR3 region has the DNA TGTGCCAGCAGTGACGCCTATGACAGGGTGGTTTACAATTCACCCCTCCACTTT.

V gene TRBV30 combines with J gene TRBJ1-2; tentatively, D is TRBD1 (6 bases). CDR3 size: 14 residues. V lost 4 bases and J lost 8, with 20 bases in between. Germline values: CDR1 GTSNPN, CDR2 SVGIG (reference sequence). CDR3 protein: CAWTPWAQGKGYTF. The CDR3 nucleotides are TGTGCCTGGACCCCCTGGGCACAGGGAAAGGGCTACACCTTC.

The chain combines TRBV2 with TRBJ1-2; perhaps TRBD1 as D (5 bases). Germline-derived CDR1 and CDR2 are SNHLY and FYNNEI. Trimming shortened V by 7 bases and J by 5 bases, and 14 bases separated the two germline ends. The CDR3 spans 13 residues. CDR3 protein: CASTTVPLYGYTF. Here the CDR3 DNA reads TGTGCCAGCACGACAGTTCCGCTATATGGCTACACCTTC.

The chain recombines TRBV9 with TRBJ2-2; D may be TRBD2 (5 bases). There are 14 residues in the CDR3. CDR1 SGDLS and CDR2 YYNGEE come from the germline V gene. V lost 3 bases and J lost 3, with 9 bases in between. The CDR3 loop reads CASSERTYTGELFF. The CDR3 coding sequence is TGTGCCAGCAGCGAGCGGACTTACACCGGGGAGCTGTTTTTT.

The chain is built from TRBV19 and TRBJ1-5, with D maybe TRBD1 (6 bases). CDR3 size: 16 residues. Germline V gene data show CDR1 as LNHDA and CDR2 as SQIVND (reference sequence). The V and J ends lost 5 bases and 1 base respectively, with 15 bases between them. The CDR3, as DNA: TGTGCCAGTAGTGCCGACAGGCCAACAAGCAATCAGCCCCAGCATTTT. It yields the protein CASSADRPTSNQPQHF.

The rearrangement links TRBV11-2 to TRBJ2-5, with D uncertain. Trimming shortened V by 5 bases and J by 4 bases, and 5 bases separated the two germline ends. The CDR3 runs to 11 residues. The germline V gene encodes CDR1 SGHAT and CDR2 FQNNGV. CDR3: CASSPGETQYF. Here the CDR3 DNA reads TGTGCCAGCAGCCCAGGAGAGACCCAGTACTTC.

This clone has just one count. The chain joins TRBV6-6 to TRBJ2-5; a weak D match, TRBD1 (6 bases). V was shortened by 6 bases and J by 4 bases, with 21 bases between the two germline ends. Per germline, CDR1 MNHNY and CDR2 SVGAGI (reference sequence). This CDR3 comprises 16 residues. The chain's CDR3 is CASSPIRGISGETQYF. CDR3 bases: TGTGCCAGCAGCCCCATTAGGGGGATCTCAGGAGAGACCCAGTACTTC.

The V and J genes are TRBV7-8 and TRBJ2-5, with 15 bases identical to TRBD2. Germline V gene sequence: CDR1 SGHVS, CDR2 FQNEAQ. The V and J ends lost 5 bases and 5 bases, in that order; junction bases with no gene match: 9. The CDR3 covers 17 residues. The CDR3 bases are TGTGCCAGCAGCCCAGGGACTAGCGGGGGGTGGGGGGAGACCCAGTACTTC. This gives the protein CASSPGTSGGWGETQYF.

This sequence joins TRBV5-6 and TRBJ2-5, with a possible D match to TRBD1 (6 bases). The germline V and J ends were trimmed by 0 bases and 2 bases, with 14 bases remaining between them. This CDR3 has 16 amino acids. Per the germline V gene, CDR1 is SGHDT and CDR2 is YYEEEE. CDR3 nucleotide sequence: TGTGCCAGCAGCTTGGTTTTGGGGACACGACAAGAGACCCAGTACTTC. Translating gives CASSLVLGTRQETQYF.

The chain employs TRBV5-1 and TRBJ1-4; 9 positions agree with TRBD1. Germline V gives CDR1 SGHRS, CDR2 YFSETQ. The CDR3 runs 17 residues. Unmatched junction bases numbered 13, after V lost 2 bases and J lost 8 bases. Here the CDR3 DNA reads TGCGCCAGCAGCTTTACTACAGGGGGCGGAATGGAAGAAAAACTGTTTTTT. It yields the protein CASSFTTGGGMEEKLFF.

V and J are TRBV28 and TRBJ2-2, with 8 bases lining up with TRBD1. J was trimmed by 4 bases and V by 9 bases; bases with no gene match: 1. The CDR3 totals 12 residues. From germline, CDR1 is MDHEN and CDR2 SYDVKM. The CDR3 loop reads CASTGGTGELFF. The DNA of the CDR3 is TGTGCCAGTACAGGGGGCACCGGGGAGCTGTTTTTT.

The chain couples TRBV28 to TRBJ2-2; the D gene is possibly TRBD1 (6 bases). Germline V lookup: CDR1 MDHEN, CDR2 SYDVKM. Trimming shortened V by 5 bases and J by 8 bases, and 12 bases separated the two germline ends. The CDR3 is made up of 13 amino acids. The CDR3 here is CASSLDSEGELFF. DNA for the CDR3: TGTGCCAGCAGTCTGGACAGCGAGGGGGAGCTGTTTTTT.

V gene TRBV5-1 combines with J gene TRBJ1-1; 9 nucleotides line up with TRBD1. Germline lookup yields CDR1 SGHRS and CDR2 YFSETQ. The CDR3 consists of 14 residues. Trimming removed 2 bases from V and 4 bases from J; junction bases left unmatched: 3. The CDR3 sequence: CASSFGTGSTEAFF. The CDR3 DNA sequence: TGCGCCAGCAGCTTCGGGACAGGGAGCACTGAAGCTTTCTTT.

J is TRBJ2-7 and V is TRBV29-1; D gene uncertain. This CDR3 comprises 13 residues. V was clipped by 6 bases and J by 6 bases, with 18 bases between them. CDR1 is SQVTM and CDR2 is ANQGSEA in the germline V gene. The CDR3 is CSVALKVGGEQYF. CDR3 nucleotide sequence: TGCAGCGTCGCCTTGAAGGTCGGCGGCGAGCAGTACTTC.

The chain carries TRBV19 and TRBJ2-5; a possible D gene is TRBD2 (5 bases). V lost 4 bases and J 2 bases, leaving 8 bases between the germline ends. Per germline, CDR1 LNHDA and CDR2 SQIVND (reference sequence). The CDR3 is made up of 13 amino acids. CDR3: CASSNGVQETQYF. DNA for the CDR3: TGTGCCAGTAGTAACGGGGTTCAAGAGACCCAGTACTTC.

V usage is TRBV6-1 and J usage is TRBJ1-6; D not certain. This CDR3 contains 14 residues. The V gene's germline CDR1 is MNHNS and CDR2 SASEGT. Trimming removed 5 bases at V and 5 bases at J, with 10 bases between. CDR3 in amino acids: CASSPRINNSPLHF. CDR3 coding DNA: TGTGCCAGCAGTCCCAGGATAAATAATTCACCCCTCCACTTT.